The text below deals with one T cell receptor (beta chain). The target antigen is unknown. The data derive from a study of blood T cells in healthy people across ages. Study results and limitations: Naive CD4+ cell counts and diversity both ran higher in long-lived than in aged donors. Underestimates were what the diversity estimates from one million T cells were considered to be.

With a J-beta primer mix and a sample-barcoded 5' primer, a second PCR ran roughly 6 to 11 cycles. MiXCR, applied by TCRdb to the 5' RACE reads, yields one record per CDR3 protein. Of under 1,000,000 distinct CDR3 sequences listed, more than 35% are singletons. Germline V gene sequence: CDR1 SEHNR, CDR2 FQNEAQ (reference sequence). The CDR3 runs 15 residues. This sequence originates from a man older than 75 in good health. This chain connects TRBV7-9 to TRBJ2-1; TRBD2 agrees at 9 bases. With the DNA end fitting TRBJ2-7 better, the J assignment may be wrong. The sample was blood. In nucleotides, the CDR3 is TGTGCCAGCAGCTGGTCAGCGGGAGGTCGCCACGAGCAGTACTTC. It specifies CASSWSAGGRHEQYF.